This T cell receptor (beta chain) emerged from a study of T cells in localized non-small cell lung cancer. Neighbouring lung, lacking atypia, was collected no less than 2 cm away from the tumor margin. TCRdb's copy holds only in-frame clones and misses some; the assay was immunoSEQ multiplex PCR. The sample yields under 2,500 clones, 20% to 25% seen once. The study, taken as a whole, reports: Patients showing higher blood T cell density tended to see longer overall survival. Without multi-region sequencing, intratumor heterogeneity could not be excluded.

The CDR3 loop spans 13 amino acids. Per the germline V gene, CDR1 is LNHDA and CDR2 is SQIVND (reference sequence). Trimming pared 2 bases from V and 6 bases from J, leaving 11 bases between. Details on this clone: The antigen is undetermined.

This chain uses TRBV19 with TRBJ2-7; D unclear. The sequence came from a male donor aged 60 or over with stage I lung adenocarcinoma. Sequenced material: normal lung tissue next to the tumor, taken before any cancer treatment. The CDR3 coding sequence is TGTGCCAGTAGTATAAGCTGGGCGGTCGAGCAGTACTTC. Its translation is CASSISWAVEQYF.